This T cell receptor (beta chain) was found in a study of shared clonotypes between healthy human individuals. Comments on this clone: Its antigen is not identified.

Looked up from germline, CDR1 is SGHNT and CDR2 is YENEEA. The CDR3 contains 16 residues. Deletions cut 5 bases from V and 2 bases from J, with 15 bases between. Clones were sequenced by immunoSEQ multiplex PCR, and TCRdb holds only the in-frame ones, with some missing. The sample carries around 550,000 clones, 96% recorded once. The study, taken as a whole, reports: On the whole, naive subsets had larger estimated richness than memory subsets had. Some naive CD4 clonotypes, around 5%, turned up in common across a handful of donors.

This TCR came from a woman younger than 45 in good health. This chain connects TRBV11-3 to TRBJ2-2; D may be TRBD1 (5 bases). Sample: naive CD4+ T cells sorted from blood. As to subset: CD45RA+ positively selected. CDR3 in DNA: TGTGCCAGCAGCCCCGGCAGGGAATTTAACACCGGGGAGCTGTTTTTT. This codes for CASSPGREFNTGELFF. Full variable domain (outside the CDR3, taken from reference TRBV11-3 and TRBJ2-2): EAGVVQSPRYKIIEKKQPVAFWCNPISGHNTLYWYLQNLGQGPELLIRYENEEAVDDSQLPKDRFSAERLKGVDSTLKIQPAELGDSAVYLCASSPGREFNTGELFFGEGSRLTVL.